This record covers a single T cell receptor beta chain. The data originate from a study of blood T cell repertoires in COVID-19. The overall study: From the United States, Italy and Spain came samples of acute and convalescent COVID-19. The analysed material was cDNA or gDNA that came from T cells, B-cell-depleted T cells, or PBMCs.

Germline CDR1 is SGHDT and CDR2 is YYEEEE. The CDR3 extends over 17 amino acids. The trim removed 3 bases at V and 5 bases at J, leaving 11 bases unmatched. Produced via immunoSEQ multiplex PCR; TCRdb's table is partial and in-frame only. The profile shows roughly 69,000 clones, over 75% of them singletons. Specimen: peripheral blood. The genes are TRBV5-6 and TRBJ2-1; 10 bases fit TRBD2. The sequence was obtained from a man aged 50 or older with active COVID-19. The CDR3 spells CASSSRLLAGENNEQFF. DNA for the CDR3: TGTGCCAGCAGCTCCCGTCTCCTAGCGGGAGAGAACAATGAGCAGTTCTTC.